Listed below are T cell receptor beta chains from one sample, sequenced in a study of T cells in Graves' hyperthyroidism and ophthalmopathy. TCRdb re-derived calls from the multiplex PCR reads in MiXCR, one entry per CDR3 protein. The table has fewer than 400,000 distinct CDR3 sequences, 20% to 25% seen once; the top ten hold 73%. Source material: blood. The receptors were gathered from a man between 50 and 59 years old with Graves' hyperthyroidism. CDR3s include the opening cysteine and the closing phenylalanine or tryptophan. Fields, in order: D gene, J gene, clone size, V gene, CDR3 DNA, CDR3 protein. The D gene is left open where the match is weak. Some rows have no size entry. The others give once, few or many, or a class for an expanded clone.

TRBD1,TRBJ2-5,.,TRBV6-6,TGTGCCAGCAGTTACAGACCCGGGACAGGGCAAGAGACCCAGTACTTC,CASSYRPGTGQETQYF
.,TRBJ1-2,few,TRBV20-1,TGCAGTGCTAGCTCCACTGGGGGCGGCTACACCTTC,CSASSTGGGYTF
.,TRBJ2-3,.,TRBV20-1,TGCAGTGCTACCCTGACCGACCTCTTCGGGGCGGGCCAAGGGGCAGATACGCAGTATTTT,CSATLTDLFGAGQGADTQYF
TRBD1,TRBJ2-1,.,TRBV12-3/TRBV12-4,TGTGCCAGCACGACAGGGAGCTCCTACAATGAGCAGTTCTTC,CASTTGSSYNEQFF
TRBD2,TRBJ2-1,.,TRBV7-9,TGTGCCAGCAGCTTAGGGCTAGCGGGGCGGGATGAGCAGTTCTTC,CASSLGLAGRDEQFF
TRBD1,TRBJ2-2,.,TRBV4-2,TGTGCCAGCAGCCACGAGGACAGGTCGGGCGGGGAGCTGTTTTTT,CASSHEDRSGGELFF
TRBD2,TRBJ2-1,.,TRBV12-5,TGTGCTAGTGCTAGCGGGAACCAATCCCTGACTGAGCAGTTCTTC,CASASGNQSLTEQFF
TRBD1,TRBJ2-7,many,TRBV20-1,TGCAGTGCCACCGGGACAGGCTCCTACGAGCAGTACTTC,CSATGTGSYEQYF
.,TRBJ2-7,.,TRBV29-1,TGCAGCGTCGGGACTGGGGGGGAGCAGTACTTC,CSVGTGGEQYF
TRBD2,TRBJ2-4,.,TRBV28,TGTGCCAGCAGTACCCCGAGCGGGATGGGGGCCAAAAACATTCAGTACTTC,CASSTPSGMGAKNIQYF
.,TRBJ1-1,many,TRBV20-1,TGCAGTGCTAGAGATCTGGGCACTGAAGCTTTCTTT,CSARDLGTEAFF
.,TRBJ2-4,many,TRBV28,TGTGCCAGCAGTTTGCCTCGGGTTACAAACATTCAGTACTTC,CASSLPRVTNIQYF
.,TRBJ2-5,few,TRBV20-1,TGCAGTGCTAAAGGGGAGTTTGGAGAGACCCAGTACTTC,CSAKGEFGETQYF
.,TRBJ1-2,few,TRBV2,TGTGCCAGCACCTACAGGGATTATGGCTACACCTTC,CASTYRDYGYTF
.,TRBJ1-1,few,TRBV9,TGTGCCAGCAGCGCCAACACTCAGGTGAACACTGAAGCTTTCTTT,CASSANTQVNTEAFF
.,TRBJ2-7,many,TRBV5-1,TGTGCCAGCAGCTTAAATTCCTACGAGCAGTACTTC,CASSLNSYEQYF
.,TRBJ1-1,few,TRBV18,TGTGCCAGCTCACCACTGGACAAGGGCAACACTGAAGCTTTCTTT,CASSPLDKGNTEAFF
TRBD2,TRBJ2-1,few,TRBV7-9,TGTGCCAGCAGCCAGGGACTAGGAATCAATGAGCAGTTCTTC,CASSQGLGINEQFF
.,TRBJ2-5,.,TRBV2,TGTGCCAGTTACAGACAGGTACAAGAGACCCAGTACTTC,CASYRQVQETQYF
TRBD2,TRBJ2-7,.,TRBV7-6,TGTGCCAGCAGCTCCCAAGGGACTAGCGGCTACGAGCAGTACTTC,CASSSQGTSGYEQYF
.,TRBJ2-4,few,TRBV7-2,TGTGCCAGCAGCTTACAGCTAGAAAACATTCAGTACTTC,CASSLQLENIQYF
.,TRBJ1-2,.,TRBV12-3/TRBV12-4,TGTGCCAGCAGTAACGGTGAAGACTATGGCTACACCTTC,CASSNGEDYGYTF
.,TRBJ2-7,.,TRBV30,TGTGCCTGGAGTGTACAGGACTTCTACGAGCAGTACTTC,CAWSVQDFYEQYF
TRBD2,TRBJ2-7,few,TRBV12-3/TRBV12-4,TGTGCCAGCAGTTTGACCCTCCGGGGGGGCGTTAACTACGAGCAGTACTTC,CASSLTLRGGVNYEQYF
.,TRBJ2-3,.,TRBV20-1,TGCAGTGCCCCCGTCACAGATACGCAGTATTTT,CSAPVTDTQYF
TRBD2,TRBJ2-7,many,TRBV28,TGTGCCAGCAGTTTTGCGGGGCTAGCGGGAGTCGAGCAGTACTTC,CASSFAGLAGVEQYF
TRBD1,TRBJ2-7,many,TRBV7-9,TGTGCCAGCAGCCAGGCGGACAGGGAACTGGGCGAGCAGTACTTC,CASSQADRELGEQYF
.,TRBJ2-7,many,TRBV28,TGTGCCAGCAGAAGGACTGAATCCTACGAGCAGTACTTC,CASRRTESYEQYF
TRBD1,TRBJ2-7,many,TRBV28,TGTGCCAGCAGTTTTCGACAGGGGTACGAGCAGTACTTC,CASSFRQGYEQYF
.,TRBJ1-1,few,TRBV28,TGTGCCACCCGTAGGTTTTCGGGTGAAGCTTTCTTT,CATRRFSGEAFF
TRBD1,TRBJ1-5,.,TRBV30,TGTGCCTGGAGTGTTGGCGGGACAGATAGCAATCAGCCCCAGCATTTT,CAWSVGGTDSNQPQHF
.,TRBJ2-5,.,TRBV7-3,TGTGCCAGCACTACACAAGAGACCCAGTACTTC,CASTTQETQYF
TRBD1,TRBJ1-5,.,TRBV9,TGTGCCAGCAGCGTAGCTACTAGGGACAGGGGTGATCAGCCCCAGCATTTT,CASSVATRDRGDQPQHF
TRBD2,TRBJ2-6,once,TRBV10-3,TGTGCCATCAGTGACATCCTAGCGGGGCCGGGGGCGTCTGGGGCCAACGTCCTGACTTTC,CAISDILAGPGASGANVLTF
TRBD1,TRBJ2-2,.,TRBV19,TGTGCCAGTAGGGCCTGGACAGGGAACACCGGGGAGCTGTTTTTT,CASRAWTGNTGELFF
TRBD2,TRBJ2-1,many,TRBV7-9,TGTGCCAGCAGCCCAATGGGACTAGCGGGAGATGAGCAGTTCTTC,CASSPMGLAGDEQFF
.,TRBJ1-2,.,TRBV3-1,TGTGCCAGCAGCCATCTCTCACGGGGGGCGAGAGGCTACACCTTC,CASSHLSRGARGYTF
.,TRBJ2-5,many,TRBV11-2,TGTGCCAGCAGGATCACGTCGTGGGAGACCCAGTACTTC,CASRITSWETQYF
.,TRBJ2-7,.,TRBV29-1,TGCAGCATCCTGGGTGGGCCCTACGAGCAGTACTTC,CSILGGPYEQYF
TRBD2,TRBJ2-1,few,TRBV6-1,TGTGCCAGCAGTGAAGCGGTCGCGGGAGGCGATGAGCAGTTCTTC,CASSEAVAGGDEQFF
TRBD2,TRBJ2-1,few,TRBV27,TGTGCCAGCAGTTTCCAGGGACTAGCGGGAGAGCAGTTCTTC,CASSFQGLAGEQFF
.,TRBJ2-5,.,TRBV11-2,TGTGCCAGCAGCCCCGATTTCGGGGCTCAAGAGACCCAGTACTTC,CASSPDFGAQETQYF
.,TRBJ2-7,many,TRBV6-1,TGTGCCAGCAGTCACGAACCATACGAGCAGTACTTC,CASSHEPYEQYF
.,TRBJ2-7,many,TRBV11-3,TGTGCCAGCAGCTCACACTCCCCCGAGCAGTACTTC,CASSSHSPEQYF
.,TRBJ1-3,few,TRBV6-2/TRBV6-3,TGTGCCAGCAGTTACCTCGACAGGCTCAGAAACACCATATATTTT,CASSYLDRLRNTIYF
.,TRBJ1-1,.,TRBV20-1,TGCAGTGCTAGACACACGGCCCTGAACACTGAAGCTTTCTTT,CSARHTALNTEAFF
.,TRBJ1-1,many,TRBV12-3/TRBV12-4,TGTGCCAGCGCAGGGGCTGGCACTGAAGCTTTCTTT,CASAGAGTEAFF
.,TRBJ2-2,.,TRBV3-1,TGTGCCAGCAGCCAGGGAGGCGGCACCGGGGAGCTGTTTTTT,CASSQGGGTGELFF
TRBD2,TRBJ2-3,.,TRBV5-1,TGCGCCAGCAGCTTGAGGGCTAGCGGTCACACAGATACGCAGTATTTT,CASSLRASGHTDTQYF
TRBD1,TRBJ2-2,.,TRBV13,TGTGCCAGCAGCCTCCGGGACAGGGATACCGGGGAGCTGTTTTTT,CASSLRDRDTGELFF
.,TRBJ2-1,.,TRBV29-1,TGCAGCGTGACTAGGGGATCCTACAATGAGCAGTTCTTC,CSVTRGSYNEQFF
.,TRBJ2-3,many,TRBV2,TGTGCCAGCAGAGGACAACGAGGTGTTACAGATACGCAGTATTTT,CASRGQRGVTDTQYF
TRBD2,TRBJ2-2,.,TRBV2,TGTGCCACGCGGGGGAGCGGGGAGCTGTTTTTT,CATRGSGELFF
TRBD1,TRBJ1-5,few,TRBV20-1,TGCAGTGCTAGTGGGACAGTCAATCAGCCCCAGCATTTT,CSASGTVNQPQHF
.,TRBJ1-3,few,TRBV12-3/TRBV12-4,TGTGCCAGCAGGCAGGTCTCTGGAAACACCATATATTTT,CASRQVSGNTIYF
.,TRBJ2-7,few,TRBV7-9,TGTGCCAGCAGTTTACAGGGTTTGTACGAGCAGTACTTC,CASSLQGLYEQYF
.,TRBJ1-3,many,TRBV6-1,TGTGCCAGCAGTGAACGGGGGTCTGGAAACACCATATATTTT,CASSERGSGNTIYF
.,TRBJ1-5,.,TRBV19,TGTGCCAGTGGGGAACATAGCAATCAGCCCCAGCATTTT,CASGEHSNQPQHF
.,TRBJ2-3,.,TRBV18,TGTGCCAGCTCACCGGATCTCACAGATACGCAGTATTTT,CASSPDLTDTQYF